Listed below are T cell receptor beta chains from one sample, sequenced in a study of cytomegalovirus exposure and HLA in healthy donors. Sequenced by immunoSEQ multiplex PCR; TCRdb stores in-frame clones only, minus some. The table shows about 260,000 clones, with roughly 88% occurring only once. The material sequenced was PBMCs. Receptor source: a woman aged 25 to 39 in good health and CMV-seronegative. Both conserved end residues are part of each CDR3. Fields, in order: CDR3 protein, CDR3 DNA, D gene, J gene, clone size, V gene. A D gene is named only where the DNA matches it firmly. Size is stated for part of the rows, as once, few or many counts, or as a class when the clone is expanded.

CDR3 protein: CASRTGYTGELFF; CDR3 DNA: TGTGCCAGCCGCACAGGGTACACCGGGGAGCTGTTTTTT; D gene: .; J gene: TRBJ2-2; clone size: .; V gene: TRBV9
CDR3 protein: CASSEPATNEKLFF; CDR3 DNA: TGTGCCAGCAGTGAACCGGCAACTAATGAAAAACTGTTTTTT; D gene: .; J gene: TRBJ1-4; clone size: .; V gene: TRBV6-1
CDR3 protein: CAWSRGWEKLFF; CDR3 DNA: TGTGCCTGGAGCCGCGGTTGGGAAAAACTGTTTTTT; D gene: .; J gene: TRBJ1-4; clone size: once; V gene: TRBV30
CDR3 protein: CASGPTGLSISGYTF; CDR3 DNA: TGTGCCAGCGGACCGACCGGACTTTCAATCAGTGGCTACACCTTC; D gene: .; J gene: TRBJ1-2; clone size: .; V gene: TRBV9
CDR3 protein: CASSLSGGNYNEQFF; CDR3 DNA: TGTGCCAGCAGTTTGTCGGGAGGGAACTACAATGAGCAGTTCTTC; D gene: TRBD2; J gene: TRBJ2-1; clone size: .; V gene: TRBV27
CDR3 protein: CASSQVGGAGDTQYF; CDR3 DNA: TGCGCCAGCAGCCAAGTCGGAGGGGCGGGAGATACGCAGTATTTT; D gene: .; J gene: TRBJ2-3; clone size: .; V gene: TRBV4-1
CDR3 protein: CASSLEPGSTFGTIYF; CDR3 DNA: TGTGCCAGCAGCTTGGAACCGGGGTCGACTTTTGGCACCATATATTTT; D gene: .; J gene: TRBJ1-3; clone size: .; V gene: TRBV5-5
CDR3 protein: CASSGIQNWTGADGELFF; CDR3 DNA: TGTGCCAGCAGTGGTATACAAAACTGGACAGGGGCGGACGGGGAGCTGTTTTTT; D gene: TRBD1; J gene: TRBJ2-2; clone size: .; V gene: TRBV6-1
CDR3 protein: CASSPGTSLTGELFF; CDR3 DNA: TGTGCCAGCAGTCCCGGGACTTCCCTCACCGGGGAGCTGTTTTTT; D gene: .; J gene: TRBJ2-2; clone size: many; V gene: TRBV6-4
CDR3 protein: CSARKSQANTGELFF; CDR3 DNA: TGCAGCGCAAGAAAGTCACAGGCAAACACCGGGGAGCTGTTTTTT; D gene: .; J gene: TRBJ2-2; clone size: .; V gene: TRBV29-1
CDR3 protein: CASSVVGAGEQYF; CDR3 DNA: TGTGCCAGCAGCGTGGTAGGGGCGGGCGAGCAGTACTTC; D gene: .; J gene: TRBJ2-7; clone size: .; V gene: TRBV7-2
CDR3 protein: CASSLEGARYEQYF; CDR3 DNA: TGTGCCAGCAGTTTGGAGGGGGCGCGGTACGAGCAGTACTTC; D gene: .; J gene: TRBJ2-7; clone size: once; V gene: TRBV28
CDR3 protein: CASTRTSLWYF; CDR3 DNA: TGTGCCAGCACCCGGACTAGCTTGTGGTACTTC; D gene: TRBD2; J gene: TRBJ2-7; clone size: .; V gene: TRBV2
CDR3 protein: CASRNPGQGYEQYF; CDR3 DNA: TGTGCCAGCAGGAATCCGGGACAGGGTTACGAGCAGTACTTC; D gene: TRBD1; J gene: TRBJ2-7; clone size: few; V gene: TRBV28
CDR3 protein: CASSPMTGPYGYTF; CDR3 DNA: TGTGCCAGCAGCCCCATGACAGGACCCTATGGCTACACCTTC; D gene: .; J gene: TRBJ1-2; clone size: .; V gene: TRBV5-6
CDR3 protein: CASSIAGGGREQYF; CDR3 DNA: TGTGCCAGCAGCATCGCAGGGGGGGGACGAGAGCAGTACTTC; D gene: .; J gene: TRBJ2-7; clone size: .; V gene: TRBV28
CDR3 protein: CASSLSRGGGETQYF; CDR3 DNA: TGTGCCAGCAGCCTCTCCCGAGGGGGCGGTGAGACCCAGTACTTC; D gene: TRBD1; J gene: TRBJ2-5; clone size: .; V gene: TRBV5-6
CDR3 protein: CASSGLGASQETQYF; CDR3 DNA: TGTGCCAGTAGTGGATTAGGGGCAAGCCAAGAGACCCAGTACTTC; D gene: .; J gene: TRBJ2-5; clone size: .; V gene: TRBV19
CDR3 protein: CASSILGVSSGANVLTF; CDR3 DNA: TGTGCCAGTAGTATTCTGGGGGTTAGCTCTGGGGCCAACGTCCTGACTTTC; D gene: .; J gene: TRBJ2-6; clone size: .; V gene: TRBV19
CDR3 protein: CASSLEGQGGTEAFF; CDR3 DNA: TGTGCCAGCAGCTTAGAGGGACAGGGAGGCACTGAAGCTTTCTTT; D gene: TRBD1; J gene: TRBJ1-1; clone size: .; V gene: TRBV11-2
CDR3 protein: CASSDRNSGNTIYF; CDR3 DNA: TGTGCCAGCAGCGACAGGAACTCTGGAAACACCATATATTTT; D gene: .; J gene: TRBJ1-3; clone size: .; V gene: TRBV6-1
CDR3 protein: CSVEGRTGGASGANVLTF; CDR3 DNA: TGCAGCGTTGAAGGACGGACAGGGGGCGCGTCTGGGGCCAACGTCCTGACTTTC; D gene: TRBD1; J gene: TRBJ2-6; clone size: .; V gene: TRBV29-1
CDR3 protein: CASSYGRSGEQYF; CDR3 DNA: TGTGCCAGCAGTTACGGGAGGTCGGGGGAGCAGTACTTC; D gene: .; J gene: TRBJ2-7; clone size: .; V gene: TRBV6-5
CDR3 protein: CASKRDPTGELFF; CDR3 DNA: TGTGCCAGCAAAAGGGACCCCACCGGGGAGCTGTTTTTT; D gene: .; J gene: TRBJ2-2; clone size: once; V gene: TRBV6-6
CDR3 protein: CASSLATGAYEQYF; CDR3 DNA: TGCGCCAGCAGCTTGGCTACAGGGGCCTACGAGCAGTACTTC; D gene: TRBD1; J gene: TRBJ2-7; clone size: .; V gene: TRBV5-1
CDR3 protein: CASNPGSSPGELFF; CDR3 DNA: TGTGCCAGCAACCCCGGGAGTAGTCCCGGGGAGCTGTTTTTT; D gene: .; J gene: TRBJ2-2; clone size: .; V gene: TRBV9
CDR3 protein: CASSHFPGTGELFF; CDR3 DNA: TGCGCCAGCAGCCACTTTCCGGGCACCGGGGAGCTGTTTTTT; D gene: .; J gene: TRBJ2-2; clone size: .; V gene: TRBV5-1
CDR3 protein: CASSLSGGSYEQYF; CDR3 DNA: TGTGCCAGCAGTTTATCGGGGGGCTCCTACGAGCAGTACTTC; D gene: .; J gene: TRBJ2-7; clone size: .; V gene: TRBV27
CDR3 protein: CASRLAGDTQYF; CDR3 DNA: TGTGCCAGTCGCTTAGCGGGAGATACGCAGTATTTT; D gene: TRBD2; J gene: TRBJ2-3; clone size: .; V gene: TRBV2
CDR3 protein: CASSPVDSYQPQHF; CDR3 DNA: TGTGCCAGCTCACCAGTCGACAGTTATCAGCCCCAGCATTTT; D gene: .; J gene: TRBJ1-5; clone size: .; V gene: TRBV18
CDR3 protein: CASRWSTDTQYF; CDR3 DNA: TGCGCCAGCAGGTGGAGCACAGATACGCAGTATTTT; D gene: .; J gene: TRBJ2-3; clone size: .; V gene: TRBV5-1
CDR3 protein: CASRLVGQRPYQETQYF; CDR3 DNA: TGTGCAAGTCGCTTAGTTGGACAGCGACCGTACCAAGAGACCCAGTACTTC; D gene: .; J gene: TRBJ2-5; clone size: once; V gene: TRBV12-2
CDR3 protein: CSVRGDGAKNIQYF; CDR3 DNA: TGCAGCGTTCGGGGGGATGGGGCCAAAAACATTCAGTACTTC; D gene: TRBD2; J gene: TRBJ2-4; clone size: .; V gene: TRBV29-1
CDR3 protein: CASSQPRTTTGELFF; CDR3 DNA: TGCGCCAGCAGCCAACCCCGAACGACAACCGGGGAGCTGTTTTTT; D gene: .; J gene: TRBJ2-2; clone size: .; V gene: TRBV4-1
CDR3 protein: CASSSLLEQYF; CDR3 DNA: TGTGCCAGCAGTTCGCTCCTGGAGCAGTACTTC; D gene: .; J gene: TRBJ2-7; clone size: .; V gene: TRBV6-6
CDR3 protein: CASSIPGGQPQHF; CDR3 DNA: TGTGCCAGTAGTATACCAGGGGGTCAGCCCCAGCATTTT; D gene: TRBD1; J gene: TRBJ1-5; clone size: .; V gene: TRBV19
CDR3 protein: CASTGTSGTNNEQFF; CDR3 DNA: TGTGCCAGTACCGGGACTAGCGGGACAAACAATGAGCAGTTCTTC; D gene: TRBD2; J gene: TRBJ2-1; clone size: .; V gene: TRBV19
CDR3 protein: CASSLVRRQGRNYGYTF; CDR3 DNA: TGTGCCAGCAGCTTAGTCAGGAGACAGGGCCGAAACTATGGCTACACCTTC; D gene: TRBD1; J gene: TRBJ1-2; clone size: .; V gene: TRBV11-2
CDR3 protein: CASSSARVGGYTF; CDR3 DNA: TGTGCCAGCAGCTCGGCCCGGGTGGGTGGCTACACCTTC; D gene: .; J gene: TRBJ1-2; clone size: .; V gene: TRBV7-6